One and the same sample provided the 18 T cell receptor beta chains below, sequenced in a study of beta chain features in type 1 diabetes. The authors reverse transcribed all of the isolated RNA, so sequencing captured expressed TCRB transcripts. Clones were sequenced by immunoSEQ multiplex PCR, and TCRdb holds only the in-frame ones, with some missing. In the table there are under 950,000 clones, about a sixth of which are singletons. The sequencing input was naive CD4+ T cells from blood. These receptors all come from a woman aged 18 to 35 in good health.

V gene TRBV4-3 combines with J gene TRBJ1-3; weak D call: TRBD1 (6 bases). From germline, CDR1 is LGHNA and CDR2 YSLEER. The ends were cut back, 3 bases at V and 3 bases at J, with 9 bases in the middle. The CDR3 runs 14 residues. In nucleotides, the CDR3 is TGCGCCAGCAGCCACGCAGGGGTTGGAAACACCATATATTTT. It specifies CASSHAGVGNTIYF.

This clone has only a few counts. The rearrangement uses TRBV2 and TRBJ2-7; TRBD1 matches 10 bases. This CDR3 is 16 amino acids long. J lost 6 bases, V lost 2 bases, and 10 bases had no gene match. Germline CDR1 and CDR2: SNHLY and FYNNEI. CDR3 sequence (DNA): TGTGCCAGCAGTGAACCAACCGGGACAGGGGTGCGCGAGCAGTACTTC. Encoded protein: CASSEPTGTGVREQYF.

This clone showed up just a few times. The rearrangement uses TRBV7-9 and TRBJ2-1, with a tentative D call TRBD2 (6 bases). CDR3 size: 15 residues. Germline lookup yields CDR1 SEHNR and CDR2 FQNEAQ (reference sequence). With 8 bases removed from V and 0 bases from J, the gap between germline ends came to 14 bases. The CDR3 spells CASVFGSGSYNEQFF. In DNA, the CDR3 is TGTGCCAGCGTGTTCGGGAGTGGCTCCTACAATGAGCAGTTCTTC.

The gene calls are TRBV7-9 and TRBJ2-3; D is unresolved. The CDR3 is made up of 15 amino acids. From germline, CDR1 is SEHNR and CDR2 FQNEAQ (reference sequence). The germline V and J ends were trimmed by 4 bases and 0 bases, with 11 bases remaining between them. The CDR3 protein is CASSSGVSSTDTQYF. The CDR3 coding sequence is TGTGCCAGCAGCTCCGGAGTTTCTAGCACAGATACGCAGTATTTT.

This clone occurred a few times. The V gene is TRBV5-4, the J gene TRBJ2-1; D may correspond to TRBD1 or TRBD2 (5 bases each). The CDR3 length is 15 residues. V was cut by 4 bases and J by 5 bases, with 16 bases left in between. Germline CDR1 SGHNT, CDR2 YYREEE (reference sequence). The CDR3 region is CASSLSGTGHNEQFF. The CDR3, as DNA: TGTGCCAGCAGCCTTTCCGGGACGGGACACAATGAGCAGTTCTTC.

This CDR3 is CASSLGDRAYYEQYF. In DNA, the CDR3 is TGTGCCAGCAGCTTGGGCGACAGGGCATACTACGAGCAGTACTTC. The chain links TRBV5-6 to TRBJ2-7, with 7 bases fitting TRBD1. The CDR3 has 15 residues. Unmatched junction bases numbered 6, after V lost 0 bases and J lost 3 bases. Germline values: CDR1 SGHDT, CDR2 YYEEEE.

This clone was seen a handful of times. V gene TRBV7-9 combines with J gene TRBJ2-3; 10 nucleotides line up with TRBD2. This CDR3 region has 16 residues. V lost 5 bases, J lost 4 bases, and 9 bases stayed unmatched. CDR1 SEHNR and CDR2 FQNEAQ come from the germline V gene (reference sequence). CDR3 protein: CASSGRTSGAPDTQYF. CDR3 nucleotide sequence: TGTGCCAGCAGCGGGAGGACTAGCGGAGCCCCAGATACGCAGTATTTT.

The chain uses TRBV15 and TRBJ2-2; D might be TRBD2 (6 bases). CDR3 size: 16 residues. The ends were cut back, 1 base at V and 0 bases at J, with 9 bases in the middle. CDR1 and CDR2 from the germline V gene are LNHNV and YYDKDF (reference sequence). Written as DNA, the CDR3 is TGTGCCACCAGCAGAGGTGCGGGATCGAACACCGGGGAGCTGTTTTTT. Residues: CATSRGAGSNTGELFF.

This rearrangement joins TRBV9 to TRBJ2-6; 8 positions match TRBD1. The germline V gene has CDR1 SGDLS and CDR2 YYNGEE. CDR3 length equals 18 residues. The V gene end was trimmed by 1 base and the J gene end by 1 base; junction bases not matched to a gene: 7. The CDR3 loop reads CASSVFGQGASGANVLTF. In nucleotides, the CDR3 is TGTGCCAGCAGCGTATTCGGGCAGGGGGCATCTGGGGCCAACGTCCTGACTTTC.

On this clone: This same CDR3 is encoded by further DNA sequences in the sample. This sequence joins TRBV2 and TRBJ1-1; no clear D gene. The germline CDR1 and CDR2 sequences are SNHLY and FYNNEI. The CDR3 extends over 12 amino acids. With 5 bases removed from V and 1 base from J, the gap between germline ends came to 5 bases. The CDR3 DNA sequence: TGTGCCAGCAGTCGGAGGAACACTGAAGCTTTCTTT. This translates into CASSRRNTEAFF.

This rearrangement joins TRBV11-1 to TRBJ2-7, with 11 nucleotides matching TRBD2. The CDR3 runs to 17 residues. The ends lost 3 bases at V and 4 bases at J; junction bases unmatched: 11. Germline CDR1 is SGHAT and CDR2 is FQDESV (reference sequence). CDR3 DNA: TGTGCCAGCAGCTTCGGGGCTACTAGCGGGAGTGGTTACGAGCAGTACTTC. As protein: CASSFGATSGSGYEQYF.

The chain links TRBV10-3 to TRBJ2-7; TRBD1 agrees at 7 bases. The CDR3 extends over 14 amino acids. V gave up 8 bases and J gave up 2 bases; unmatched junction bases: 9. Per germline, CDR1 ENHRY and CDR2 SYGVKD. CDR3 amino acids: CAIDDGTATYEQYF. The CDR3 coding sequence is TGTGCCATCGATGACGGGACAGCTACCTACGAGCAGTACTTC.

This clone appeared a few times. The chain has TRBV7-9 and TRBJ2-1; 7 nucleotides align to TRBD2. CDR1 is SEHNR, CDR2 FQNEAQ, per germline (reference sequence). The V segment lost 3 bases and the J segment 2 bases; nucleotides outside the gene matches: 4. The CDR3 loop spans 15 amino acids. As DNA, the CDR3 is TGTGCCAGCAGCTTTGGCGGGAGCACCTACAATGAGCAGTTCTTC. It encodes CASSFGGSTYNEQFF.

The CDR3 reads CAISRLAADNEQFF. CDR3 in DNA: TGTGCCATCAGTCGGCTAGCGGCTGACAATGAGCAGTTCTTC. This rearrangement joins TRBV10-3 to TRBJ2-1; TRBD2 aligns across 7 bases. V was pared by 5 bases and J by 5 bases, with 6 bases of the junction left unmatched. From germline, CDR1 is ENHRY and CDR2 SYGVKD. The CDR3 runs 14 residues.

This clone was seen only a few times. The chain recombines TRBV4-2 with TRBJ2-3; 9 nucleotides match TRBD1. The CDR3 spans 18 residues. The V and J ends lost 4 bases and 1 base, in that order; junction bases with no gene match: 12. Germline V gene data show CDR1 as LGHNA and CDR2 as YNFKEQ. CDR3 nucleotide sequence: TGTGCCAGCAGCCCCCGGGACAGGGCTCGGTTCGGCACAGATACGCAGTATTTT. Protein: CASSPRDRARFGTDTQYF.

V and J are TRBV2 and TRBJ1-4; 8 nucleotides match TRBD1. J was trimmed by 7 bases and V by 4 bases; bases with no gene match: 5. From germline, CDR1 is SNHLY and CDR2 FYNNEI. The CDR3 totals 14 residues. CDR3 bases: TGTGCCAGCAGTGGTCAGGGGGCTTCTGAAAAACTGTTTTTT. The encoded protein is CASSGQGASEKLFF.

In nucleotides, the CDR3 is TGTGCCAGCAGTTACGGGAAAAGCTCTGGGGCCAACGTCCTGACTTTC. It yields the protein CASSYGKSSGANVLTF. The gene calls are TRBV6-5 and TRBJ2-6; D is unresolved. Per the germline V gene, CDR1 is MNHEY and CDR2 is SVGAGI. V shed 2 bases and J shed 0 bases, with 8 bases lying between them. The CDR3 extends over 16 amino acids.

The table lists this clone with a few counts. The chain carries TRBV7-2 and TRBJ2-7; D not resolved. The CDR3 contains 13 residues. Trimming took off 4 bases at V and 3 bases at J, with 10 bases between the two ends. Looked up from germline, CDR1 is SGHTA and CDR2 is FQGNSA. The chain's CDR3 is CASSSWNLYEQYF. The DNA for the CDR3 is TGTGCCAGCAGCTCATGGAACCTCTACGAGCAGTACTTC.